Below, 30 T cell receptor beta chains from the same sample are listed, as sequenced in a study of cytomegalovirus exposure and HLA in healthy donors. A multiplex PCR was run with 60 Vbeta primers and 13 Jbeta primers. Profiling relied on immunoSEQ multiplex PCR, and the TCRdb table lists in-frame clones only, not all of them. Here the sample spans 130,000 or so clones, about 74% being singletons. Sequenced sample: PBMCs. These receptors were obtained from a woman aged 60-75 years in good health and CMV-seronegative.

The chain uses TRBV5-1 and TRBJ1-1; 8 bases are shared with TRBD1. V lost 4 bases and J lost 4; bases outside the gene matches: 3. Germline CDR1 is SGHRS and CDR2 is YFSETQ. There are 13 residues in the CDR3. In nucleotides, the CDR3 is TGCGCCAGCAGCCCGACAGGGGCCACTGAAGCTTTCTTT. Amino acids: CASSPTGATEAFF.

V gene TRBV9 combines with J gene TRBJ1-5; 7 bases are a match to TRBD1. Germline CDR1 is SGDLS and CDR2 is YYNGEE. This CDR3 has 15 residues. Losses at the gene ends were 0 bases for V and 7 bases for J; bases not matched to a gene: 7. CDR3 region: CASSVGQGRDQPQHF. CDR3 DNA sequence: TGTGCCAGCAGCGTAGGACAGGGACGGGACCAGCCCCAGCATTTT.

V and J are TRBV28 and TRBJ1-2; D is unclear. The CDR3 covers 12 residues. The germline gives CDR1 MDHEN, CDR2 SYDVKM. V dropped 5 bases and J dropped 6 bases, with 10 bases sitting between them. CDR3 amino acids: CASSAREDGYTF. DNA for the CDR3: TGTGCCAGCAGTGCCCGGGAGGATGGCTACACCTTC.

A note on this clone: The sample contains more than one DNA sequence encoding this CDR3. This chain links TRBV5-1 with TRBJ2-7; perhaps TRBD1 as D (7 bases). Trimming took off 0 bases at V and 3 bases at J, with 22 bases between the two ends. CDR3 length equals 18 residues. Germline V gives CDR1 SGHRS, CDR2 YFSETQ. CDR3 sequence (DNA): TGCGCCAGCAGCTTGGGGACGGGGGACAGAGACCTCCACTACGAGCAGTACTTC. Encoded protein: CASSLGTGDRDLHYEQYF. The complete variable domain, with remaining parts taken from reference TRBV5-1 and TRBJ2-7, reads KAGVTQTPRYLIKTRGQQVTLSCSPISGHRSVSWYQQTPGQGLQFLFEYFSETQRNKGNFPGRFSGRQFSNSRSEMNVSTLELGDSALYLCASSLGTGDRDLHYEQYFGPGTRLTVT.

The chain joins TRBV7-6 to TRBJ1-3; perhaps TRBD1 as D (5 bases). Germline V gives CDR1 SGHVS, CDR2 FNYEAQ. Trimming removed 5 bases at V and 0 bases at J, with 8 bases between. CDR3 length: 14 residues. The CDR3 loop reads CASSRDYSGNTIYF. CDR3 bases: TGTGCCAGCAGCAGGGACTACTCTGGAAACACCATATATTTT.

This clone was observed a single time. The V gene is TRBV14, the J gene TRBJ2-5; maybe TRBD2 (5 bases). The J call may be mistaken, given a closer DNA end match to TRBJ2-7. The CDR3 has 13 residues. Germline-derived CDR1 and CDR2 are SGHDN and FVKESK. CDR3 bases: TGTGCCAGCAGCCAGACCTCGGGGTACGAGCAGTACTTC. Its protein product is CASSQTSGYEQYF.

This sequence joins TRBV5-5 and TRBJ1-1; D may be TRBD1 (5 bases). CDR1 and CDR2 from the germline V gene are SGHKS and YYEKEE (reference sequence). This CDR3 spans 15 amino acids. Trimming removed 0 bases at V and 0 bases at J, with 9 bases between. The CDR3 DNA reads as TGTGCCAGCAGCTTGGAAGCAGGGTTGAACACTGAAGCTTTCTTT. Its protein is CASSLEAGLNTEAFF.

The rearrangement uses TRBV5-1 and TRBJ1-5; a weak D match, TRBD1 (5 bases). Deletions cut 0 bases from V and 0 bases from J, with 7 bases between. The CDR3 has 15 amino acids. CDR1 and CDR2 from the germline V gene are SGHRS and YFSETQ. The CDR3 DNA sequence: TGCGCCAGCAGCTTGGAGGGGTCTAGCAATCAGCCCCAGCATTTT. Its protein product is CASSLEGSSNQPQHF.

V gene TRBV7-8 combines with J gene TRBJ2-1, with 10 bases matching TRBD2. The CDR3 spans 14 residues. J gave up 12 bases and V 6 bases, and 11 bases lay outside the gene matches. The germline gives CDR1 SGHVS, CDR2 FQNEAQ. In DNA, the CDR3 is TGTGCCAGCAGACCCTCTAGCGGGAGCGTAGGGCAGTTCTTC. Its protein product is CASRPSSGSVGQFF.

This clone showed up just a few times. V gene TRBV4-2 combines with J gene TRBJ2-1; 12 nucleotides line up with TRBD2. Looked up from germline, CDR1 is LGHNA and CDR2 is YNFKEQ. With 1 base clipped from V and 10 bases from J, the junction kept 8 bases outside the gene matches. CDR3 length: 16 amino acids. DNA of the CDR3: TGTGCCAGCAGCCAAGGAAGGGGACTAGCGGGCCCCGAGCAGTTCTTC. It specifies CASSQGRGLAGPEQFF.

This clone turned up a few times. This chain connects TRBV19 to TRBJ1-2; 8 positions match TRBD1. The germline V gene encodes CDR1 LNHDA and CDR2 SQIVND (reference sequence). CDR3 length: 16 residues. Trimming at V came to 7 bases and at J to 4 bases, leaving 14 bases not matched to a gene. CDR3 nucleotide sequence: TGTGCCAGTAATCCCGGACAGGGAAGGCTTATCTATGGCTACACCTTC. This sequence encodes CASNPGQGRLIYGYTF.

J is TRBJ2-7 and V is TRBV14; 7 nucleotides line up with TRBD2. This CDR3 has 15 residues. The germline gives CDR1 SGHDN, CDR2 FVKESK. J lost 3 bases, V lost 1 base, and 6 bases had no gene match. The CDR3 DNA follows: TGTGCCAGCAGCCAAGGGGGGGGAGGGATCTACGAGCAGTACTTC. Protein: CASSQGGGGIYEQYF.

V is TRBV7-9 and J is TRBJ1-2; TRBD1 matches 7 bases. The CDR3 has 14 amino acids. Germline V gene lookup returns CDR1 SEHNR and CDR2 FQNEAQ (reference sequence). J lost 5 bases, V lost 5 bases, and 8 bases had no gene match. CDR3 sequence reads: CASSHNRGEYGYTF. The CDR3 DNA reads TGTGCCAGCAGCCACAACAGGGGCGAATATGGCTACACCTTC.

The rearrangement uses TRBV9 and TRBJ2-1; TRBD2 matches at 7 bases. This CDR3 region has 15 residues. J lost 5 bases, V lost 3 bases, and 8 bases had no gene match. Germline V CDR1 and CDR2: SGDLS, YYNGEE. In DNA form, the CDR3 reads TGTGCCAGCAGCGCAGACGGGGGGTTACACAATGAGCAGTTCTTC. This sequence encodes CASSADGGLHNEQFF. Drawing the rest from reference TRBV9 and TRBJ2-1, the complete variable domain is DSGVTQTPKHLITATGQRVTLRCSPRSGDLSVYWYQQSLDQGLQFLIQYYNGEERAKGNILERFSAQQFPDLHSELNLSSLELGDSALYFCASSADGGLHNEQFFGPGTRLTVL.

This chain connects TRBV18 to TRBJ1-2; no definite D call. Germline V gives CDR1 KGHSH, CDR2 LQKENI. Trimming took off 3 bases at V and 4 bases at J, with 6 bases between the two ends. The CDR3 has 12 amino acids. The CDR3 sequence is CASSPGAYGYTF. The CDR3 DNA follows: TGTGCCAGCTCACCGGGAGCCTATGGCTACACCTTC.

Here the CDR3 DNA reads TGTGCCAGCAGCTTGGACCCCGGGGCCCGGAAGGGGGGGAAACTGTTTTTT. This codes for CASSLDPGARKGGKLFF. The chain uses TRBV5-5 and TRBJ1-4, with D tentatively TRBD1 (6 bases). The CDR3 consists of 17 residues. The V end was cut by 0 bases, the J end by 11 bases, with 23 bases between. The germline gives CDR1 SGHKS, CDR2 YYEKEE (reference sequence).

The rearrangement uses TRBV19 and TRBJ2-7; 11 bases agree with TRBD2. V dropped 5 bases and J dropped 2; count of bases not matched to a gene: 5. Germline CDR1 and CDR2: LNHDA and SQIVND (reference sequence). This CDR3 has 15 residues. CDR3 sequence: CASSEGLAETYEQYF. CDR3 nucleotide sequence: TGTGCCAGTAGTGAGGGACTAGCGGAGACCTACGAGCAGTACTTC.

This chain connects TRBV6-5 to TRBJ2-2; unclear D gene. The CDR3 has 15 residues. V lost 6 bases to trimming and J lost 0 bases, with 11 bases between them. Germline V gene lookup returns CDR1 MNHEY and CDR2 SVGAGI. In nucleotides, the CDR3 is TGTGCCAGCAGGGTTGGCAGGTCGAACACCGGGGAGCTGTTTTTT. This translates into CASRVGRSNTGELFF.

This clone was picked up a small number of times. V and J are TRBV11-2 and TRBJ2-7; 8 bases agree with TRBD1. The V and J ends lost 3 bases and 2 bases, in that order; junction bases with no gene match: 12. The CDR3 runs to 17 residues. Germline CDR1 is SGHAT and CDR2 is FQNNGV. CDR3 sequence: CASSLGQGALITYEQYF. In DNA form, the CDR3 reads TGTGCCAGCAGCTTGGGGCAGGGGGCGCTGATAACCTACGAGCAGTACTTC.

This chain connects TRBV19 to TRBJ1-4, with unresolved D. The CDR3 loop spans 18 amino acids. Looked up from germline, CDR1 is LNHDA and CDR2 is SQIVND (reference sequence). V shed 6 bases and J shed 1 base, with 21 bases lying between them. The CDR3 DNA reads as TGTGCCAGTAGCGACCGCCCCCAGACATATTTAACTAATGAAAAACTGTTTTTT. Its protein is CASSDRPQTYLTNEKLFF.

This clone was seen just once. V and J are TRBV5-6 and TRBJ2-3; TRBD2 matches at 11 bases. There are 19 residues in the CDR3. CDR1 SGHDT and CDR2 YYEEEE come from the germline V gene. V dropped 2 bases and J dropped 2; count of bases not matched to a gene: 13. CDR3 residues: CASSFTGTSGYGYTDTQYF. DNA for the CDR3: TGTGCCAGCAGCTTTACCGGGACTAGCGGATACGGCTACACAGATACGCAGTATTTT. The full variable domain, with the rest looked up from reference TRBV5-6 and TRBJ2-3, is DAGVTQSPTHLIKTRGQQVTLRCSPKSGHDTVSWYQQALGQGPQFIFQYYEEEERQRGNFPDRFSGHQFPNYSSELNVNALLLGDSALYLCASSFTGTSGYGYTDTQYFGPGTRLTVL.

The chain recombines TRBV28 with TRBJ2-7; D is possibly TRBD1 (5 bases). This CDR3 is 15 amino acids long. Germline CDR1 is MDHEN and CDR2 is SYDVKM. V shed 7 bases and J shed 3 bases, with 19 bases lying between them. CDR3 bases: TGTGCCAGCATTCGTATAGGGCAGACAGACTACGAGCAGTACTTC. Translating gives CASIRIGQTDYEQYF.

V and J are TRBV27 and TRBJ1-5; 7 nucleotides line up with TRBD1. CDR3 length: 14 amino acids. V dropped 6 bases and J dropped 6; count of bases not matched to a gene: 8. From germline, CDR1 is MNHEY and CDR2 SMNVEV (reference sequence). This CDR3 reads CASRPGQVGQPQHF. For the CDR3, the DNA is TGTGCCAGCAGACCAGGACAGGTGGGTCAGCCCCAGCATTTT.

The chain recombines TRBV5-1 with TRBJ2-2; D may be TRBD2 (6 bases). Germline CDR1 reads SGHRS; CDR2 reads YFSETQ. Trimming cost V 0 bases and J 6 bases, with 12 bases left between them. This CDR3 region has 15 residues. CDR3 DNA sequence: TGCGCCAGCAGCTTGGCCGGCGCGGGGTCCGGGGAGCTGTTTTTT. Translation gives CASSLAGAGSGELFF.

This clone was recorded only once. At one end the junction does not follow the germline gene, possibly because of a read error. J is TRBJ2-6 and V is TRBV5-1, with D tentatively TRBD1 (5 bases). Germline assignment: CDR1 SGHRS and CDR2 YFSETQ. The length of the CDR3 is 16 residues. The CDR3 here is CASSLDYMTGANVLAF. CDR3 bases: TGCGCCAGCAGCTTGGACTACATGACTGGGGCCAACGTCCTGGCTTTC.

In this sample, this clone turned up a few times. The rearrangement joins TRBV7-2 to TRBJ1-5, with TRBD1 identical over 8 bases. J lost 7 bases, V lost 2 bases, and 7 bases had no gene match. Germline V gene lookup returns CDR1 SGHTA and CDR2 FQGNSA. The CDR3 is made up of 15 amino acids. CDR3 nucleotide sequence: TGTGCCAGCAGCTTACGACAGGGGCGGTTCCAGCCCCAGCATTTT. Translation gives CASSLRQGRFQPQHF.

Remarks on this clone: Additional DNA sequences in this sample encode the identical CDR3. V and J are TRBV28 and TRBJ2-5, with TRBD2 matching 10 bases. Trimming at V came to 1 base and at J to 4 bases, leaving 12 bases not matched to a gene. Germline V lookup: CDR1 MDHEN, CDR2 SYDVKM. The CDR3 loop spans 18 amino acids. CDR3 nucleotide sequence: TGTGCCAGCAGTTTATTAGGGTTTAGCGGGAGGTCCCGAGAGACCCAGTACTTC. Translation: CASSLLGFSGRSRETQYF.

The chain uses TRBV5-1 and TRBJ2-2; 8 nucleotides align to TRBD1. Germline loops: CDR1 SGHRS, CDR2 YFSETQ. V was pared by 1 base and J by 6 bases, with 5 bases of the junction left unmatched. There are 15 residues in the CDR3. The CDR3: CASSLQGAGAGELFF. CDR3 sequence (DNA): TGCGCCAGCAGCTTGCAGGGGGCCGGGGCCGGGGAGCTGTTTTTT.

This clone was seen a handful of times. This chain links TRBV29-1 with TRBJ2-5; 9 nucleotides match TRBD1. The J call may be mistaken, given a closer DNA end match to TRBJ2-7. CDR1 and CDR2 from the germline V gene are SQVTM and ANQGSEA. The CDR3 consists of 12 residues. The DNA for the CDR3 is TGCAGCGTTACCGGGACAGGGCGCGAGCAGTACTTC. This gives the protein CSVTGTGREQYF.

CDR3 residues: CAWSARPGQGAKNIQYF. The DNA of the CDR3 is TGTGCCTGGAGTGCCCGACCGGGACAGGGGGCCAAAAACATTCAGTACTTC. V and J are TRBV30 and TRBJ2-4; 10 positions agree with TRBD1. This CDR3 spans 17 amino acids. V was clipped by 1 base and J by 1 base; unmatched bases: 7. CDR1 and CDR2 from the germline V gene are GTSNPN and SVGIG (reference sequence).